Listed here are 30 T cell receptor beta chains from one sample, sequenced in a study of T cells after yellow fever vaccination. TCRdb redid the calling of the 5' RACE reads with MiXCR, one entry per CDR3 protein. The sample lists under 500,000 distinct CDR3 sequences, around a sixth seen once, with around 17% in the top ten. The source was PBMCs, collected before the yellow fever booster vaccination. The receptors originated from a man between 18 and 29 years old who received the YFV17D yellow fever vaccine.

The gene calls are TRBV12-3 or TRBV12-4 and TRBJ2-1; 14 bases map to TRBD2. This CDR3 comprises 17 residues. After removal of 5 bases from V and 9 bases from J, the junction contained 12 bases not matched to a gene. CDR3 bases: TGTGCCAGCAGTCCCGGGGCGACTAGCGGGGGGGCCGGTGAGCAGTTCTTC. Residues: CASSPGATSGGAGEQFF.

This clonotype was counted a few times. This chain links TRBV7-2 with TRBJ2-7, with 11 bases fitting TRBD1. This CDR3 contains 13 residues. The junction had 1 base not matched to a gene; V was cut back by 6 bases and J by 3 bases. The germline gives CDR1 SGHTA, CDR2 FQGNSA. The CDR3 here is CASRGTGGYEQYF. Written as DNA, the CDR3 is TGTGCCAGCAGAGGGACAGGGGGCTACGAGCAGTACTTC. The full variable domain, its missing parts supplied by reference TRBV7-2 and TRBJ2-7, is GAGVSQSPSNKVTEKGKDVELRCDPISGHTALYWYRQSLGQGLEFLIYFQGNSAPDKSGLPSDRFSAERTGGSVSTLTIQRTQQEDSAVYLCASRGTGGYEQYFGPGTRLTVT.

This clonotype was counted between two and nine times. The chain is built from TRBV19 and TRBJ1-4, with 8 bases matching TRBD1. J gave up 6 bases and V 6 bases, and 9 bases lay outside the gene matches. Germline CDR1 reads LNHDA; CDR2 reads SQIVND (reference sequence). The CDR3 sequence is 15 residues long. The CDR3 DNA sequence: TGTGCCAGTAGAGACCGACAGGGGACGTATGAAAAACTGTTTTTT. This translates into CASRDRQGTYEKLFF.

V and J are TRBV5-1 and TRBJ2-3; D ambiguous. Germline CDR1 is SGHRS and CDR2 is YFSETQ. V lost 1 base and J lost 4, with 25 bases in between. CDR3 length equals 19 residues. The CDR3 region has the DNA TGCGCCAGCAGCTTGCTGGGGTGGGTTGTGGCGCAAGATGCAGATACGCAGTATTTT. It codes for CASSLLGWVVAQDADTQYF. Full variable domain (rest looked up from reference TRBV5-1 and TRBJ2-3): KAGVTQTPRYLIKTRGQQVTLSCSPISGHRSVSWYQQTPGQGLQFLFEYFSETQRNKGNFPGRFSGRQFSNSRSEMNVSTLELGDSALYLCASSLLGWVVAQDADTQYFGPGTRLTVL.

This clonotype has a handful of counts. The genes are TRBV5-1 and TRBJ2-4; perhaps D is TRBD1 or TRBD2 (5 bases each). The CDR3 length is 14 residues. The germline V gene encodes CDR1 SGHRS and CDR2 YFSETQ. Trimming shortened V by 4 bases and J by 2 bases, and 10 bases separated the two germline ends. CDR3 DNA sequence: TGCGCCAGCAGCAGGGACCTGCCCAAAAACATTCAGTACTTC. Its protein product is CASSRDLPKNIQYF. Drawing the rest from reference TRBV5-1 and TRBJ2-4, the complete variable domain is KAGVTQTPRYLIKTRGQQVTLSCSPISGHRSVSWYQQTPGQGLQFLFEYFSETQRNKGNFPGRFSGRQFSNSRSEMNVSTLELGDSALYLCASSRDLPKNIQYFGAGTRLSVL.

J is TRBJ2-3 and V is TRBV4-1, with D perhaps TRBD1 or TRBD2 (6 bases each). Deletions cut 5 bases from V and 3 bases from J, with 21 bases between. Germline assignment: CDR1 MGHRA and CDR2 YSYEKL. This CDR3 spans 17 amino acids. The DNA of the CDR3 is TGCGCCAGCAGCAACCCCTCCGGGGGCCATCGGACAGATACGCAGTATTTT. Translated: CASSNPSGGHRTDTQYF.

This chain uses TRBV6-2 or TRBV6-3 with TRBJ2-1; 9 positions agree with TRBD1. CDR1 is MNHEY, CDR2 SVGEGT, per germline. After removal of 6 bases from V and 7 bases from J, the junction contained 10 bases not matched to a gene. This CDR3 comprises 15 residues. CDR3 nucleotides: TGTGCCAGCAGCACCGGGACAGGGAGTTTAAATGAGCAGTTCTTC. Translating it yields CASSTGTGSLNEQFF.

V is TRBV2 and J is TRBJ2-4; 15 nucleotides agree with TRBD2. With V trimmed by 5 bases and J by 0 bases, 14 bases remained unmatched. The CDR3 is 21 amino acids. Germline loops: CDR1 SNHLY, CDR2 FYNNEI. This CDR3 reads CASSLGLAGGRVGIAKNIQYF. The CDR3 DNA reads TGTGCCAGCAGTTTAGGACTAGCGGGGGGGCGCGTCGGTATAGCCAAAAACATTCAGTACTTC.

The chain is built from TRBV14 and TRBJ1-1, with no clear D. The CDR3 is made up of 13 amino acids. Germline V lookup: CDR1 SGHDN, CDR2 FVKESK. The V end lost 2 bases, the J end lost 5 bases, and 9 bases lay between the germline ends. This chain's CDR3 is CASSQIDETEAFF. CDR3 DNA: TGTGCCAGCAGCCAAATCGACGAGACTGAAGCTTTCTTT.

V gene TRBV7-2 combines with J gene TRBJ2-3, with 13 bases that match TRBD2. The V gene's germline CDR1 is SGHTA and CDR2 FQGNSA. CDR3 size: 18 residues. V dropped 1 base and J dropped 2; count of bases not matched to a gene: 6. CDR3 bases: TGTGCCAGCAGCTTAGTCGGGACTAGCGGGGATTACACAGATACGCAGTATTTT. Its translation: CASSLVGTSGDYTDTQYF.

This chain links TRBV12-3 or TRBV12-4 with TRBJ2-5; no clear D gene. Trimming removed 3 bases from V and 1 base from J, with 9 bases in between. This CDR3 comprises 14 residues. The CDR3 region has the DNA TGTGCCAGCAGTTTCTCAGGCTTCCAAGAGACCCAGTACTTC. Its protein is CASSFSGFQETQYF.

This clonotype was observed a few times. V is TRBV27 and J is TRBJ2-5; D might be TRBD1 or TRBD2, each matching 5 bases. CDR1 is MNHEY and CDR2 is SMNVEV in the germline V gene (reference sequence). This CDR3 region has 14 residues. Trimming cost V 5 bases and J 2 bases, with 12 bases left between them. The CDR3 DNA follows: TGTGCCAGCAGTATGAACAGGAGGCAAGAGACCCAGTACTTC. Its protein product is CASSMNRRQETQYF.

The rearrangement uses TRBV5-1 and TRBJ1-1; D uncertain. From germline, CDR1 is SGHRS and CDR2 YFSETQ. V lost 0 bases, J lost 3 bases, and 6 bases lay in between. The CDR3 is 13 residues long. The CDR3, as DNA: TGCGCCAGCAGCTTGGCGAAGGACACTGAAGCTTTCTTT. It codes for CASSLAKDTEAFF.

CDR3 loop: CSARVAGEVHQPQHF. In DNA form, the CDR3 reads TGCAGTGCTAGAGTTGCAGGGGAGGTCCATCAGCCCCAGCATTTT. The chain has TRBV20-1 and TRBJ1-5; D is possibly TRBD1 (6 bases). This CDR3 spans 15 amino acids. Trimming took off 1 base at V and 5 bases at J, with 15 bases between the two ends. The germline CDR1 and CDR2 sequences are DFQATT and SNEGSKA (reference sequence).

This chain connects TRBV4-1 to TRBJ1-5; D gene ambiguous. Trimming cost V 0 bases and J 3 bases, with 6 bases left between them. This CDR3 has 14 residues. CDR1 and CDR2 (germline): MGHRA, YSYEKL. The CDR3 DNA is TGCGCCAGCAGCCAAGATCCCCCCAATCAGCCCCAGCATTTT. Its translation is CASSQDPPNQPQHF.

The table lists this clonotype with a few counts. This rearrangement joins TRBV6-1 to TRBJ2-1; a possible D gene is TRBD1 (6 bases). The V end was cut by 8 bases, the J end by 4 bases, with 9 bases between. Germline V gene data show CDR1 as MNHNS and CDR2 as SASEGT. CDR3 size: 12 residues. The CDR3 sequence is CASPGQYNEQFF. The CDR3 DNA reads TGTGCCAGCCCTGGACAGTACAATGAGCAGTTCTTC.

V usage is TRBV12-3 or TRBV12-4 and J usage is TRBJ2-6; D call uncertain. This CDR3 is 16 amino acids long. V lost 5 bases and J 0 bases, leaving 11 bases between the germline ends. CDR3 nucleotide sequence: TGTGCCAGCAGTCCCGGACCCTACTCTGGGGCCAACGTCCTGACTTTC. Translated, it gives CASSPGPYSGANVLTF.

This clonotype was seen a handful of times. The rearrangement links TRBV4-3 to TRBJ2-3, with D possibly TRBD1 on 5 matching bases. This CDR3 is 14 amino acids long. The V end lost 1 base, the J end lost 2 bases, and 7 bases lay between the germline ends. CDR1 LGHNA and CDR2 YSLEER come from the germline V gene. CDR3 in DNA: TGCGCCAGCAGCCAAGCAGGGTTCACAGATACGCAGTATTTT. Protein product: CASSQAGFTDTQYF.

There are a few counts of this clonotype. This rearrangement joins TRBV7-2 to TRBJ2-1; TRBD1 agrees at 8 bases. This CDR3 comprises 13 residues. J was trimmed by 3 bases and V by 8 bases; bases with no gene match: 3. Germline assignment: CDR1 SGHTA and CDR2 FQGNSA. Here the CDR3 DNA reads TGTGCCAGCGACAGGGGAAGCTACAATGAGCAGTTCTTC. It specifies CASDRGSYNEQFF.

The CDR3 loop is CASSQRDGDEQFF. Written as DNA, the CDR3 is TGCGCCAGCAGCCAGAGGGATGGCGATGAGCAGTTCTTC. The chain uses TRBV4-1 and TRBJ2-1; D is possibly TRBD2 (5 bases). Trimming removed 3 bases from V and 8 bases from J, with 11 bases in between. This CDR3 region has 13 residues. Germline V gene lookup returns CDR1 MGHRA and CDR2 YSYEKL.

The V and J genes are TRBV2 and TRBJ2-2; the D call may be TRBD1 or TRBD2 (6 bases each). Germline loops: CDR1 SNHLY, CDR2 FYNNEI. V was clipped by 9 bases and J by 2 bases, with 16 bases between them. The CDR3 has 15 amino acids. The CDR3 sequence: CASRGTAVNTGELFF. CDR3 nucleotide sequence: TGTGCCAGTAGGGGGACTGCAGTTAACACCGGGGAGCTGTTTTTT.

This clonotype has just a few counts. The chain links TRBV3-1 to TRBJ1-2; tentatively, D is TRBD1 (5 bases). Trimming removed 3 bases from V and 3 bases from J, with 8 bases in between. Germline V gives CDR1 LGHDT, CDR2 YNNKEL (reference sequence). The CDR3 is 13 amino acids. CDR3 amino acids: CASSQGPYYGYTF. Written as DNA, the CDR3 is TGTGCCAGCAGCCAGGGACCCTACTATGGCTACACCTTC. Together with reference TRBV3-1 and TRBJ1-2, the CDR3 gives the full variable domain: DTAVSQTPKYLVTQMGNDKSIKCEQNLGHDTMYWYKQDSKKFLKIMFSYNNKELIINETVPNRFSPKSPDKAHLNLHINSLELGDSAVYFCASSQGPYYGYTFGSGTRLTVV.

V and J are TRBV14 and TRBJ2-7; D tentatively reads TRBD1 or TRBD2 (5 bases each). Looked up from germline, CDR1 is SGHDN and CDR2 is FVKESK. The CDR3 sequence is 12 residues long. Trimming pared 6 bases from V and 7 bases from J, leaving 13 bases between. In nucleotides, the CDR3 is TGTGCCAGCAGTCCAGGGAGTACTGAGCAGTACTTC. Translation gives CASSPGSTEQYF.

V usage is TRBV9 and J usage is TRBJ2-5; 12 nucleotides line up with TRBD2. The J segment lost 2 bases and the V segment lost 1 base, leaving 6 bases of the junction unmatched. There are 17 residues in the CDR3. CDR1 and CDR2 from the germline V gene are SGDLS and YYNGEE. CDR3 DNA sequence: TGTGCCAGCAGCGTAAGACTAGCGGGGGACCCGCAAGAGACCCAGTACTTC. This sequence encodes CASSVRLAGDPQETQYF.

The chain employs TRBV10-2 and TRBJ1-1; D might be TRBD1 (6 bases). The CDR3 totals 12 residues. The V and J ends lost 10 bases and 1 base respectively, with 10 bases between them. Looked up from germline, CDR1 is WSHSY and CDR2 is SAAADI. CDR3 sequence reads: CATVGGNTEAFF. DNA for the CDR3: TGCGCCACGGTAGGGGGGAACACTGAAGCTTTCTTT.

This clonotype came up a few times. CDR3 amino acids: CSASGAGSGANVLTF. Here the CDR3 DNA reads TGCAGTGCTAGTGGAGCTGGGTCTGGGGCCAACGTCCTGACTTTC. The chain is built from TRBV20-1 and TRBJ2-6; D not resolved. The CDR3 sequence is 15 residues long. Germline loops: CDR1 DFQATT, CDR2 SNEGSKA (reference sequence). The V end was cut by 3 bases, the J end by 1 base, with 10 bases between.

The chain has TRBV27 and TRBJ2-7; the match to TRBD1 covers 9 bases. With V trimmed by 5 bases and J by 1 base, 6 bases remained unmatched. The CDR3 sequence is 15 residues long. In germline, CDR1 is MNHEY, CDR2 SMNVEV (reference sequence). CDR3 residues: CASSPGTGRSYEQYV. CDR3 coding DNA: TGTGCCAGCAGTCCCGGGACAGGGAGGTCCTACGAGCAGTACGTC.

The V and J genes are TRBV5-1 and TRBJ2-7; 13 bases are a match to TRBD2. The V gene's germline CDR1 is SGHRS and CDR2 YFSETQ. CDR3 length: 18 amino acids. V dropped 0 bases and J dropped 4; count of bases not matched to a gene: 10. Written as DNA, the CDR3 is TGCGCCAGCAGCTTGGATACTAGCGGGGGGGATATCTTATACGAGCAGTACTTC. It yields the protein CASSLDTSGGDILYEQYF.

The gene calls are TRBV12-3 or TRBV12-4 and TRBJ1-1, with TRBD1 matching over 8 bases. Trimming took 4 bases from V and 11 from J; bases not matched to a gene: 6. CDR3 length: 12 residues. The CDR3 bases are TGTGCCAGCAGTTCCCGGACAGGGCGGGCTTTCTTT. Protein: CASSSRTGRAFF.

Notes on this clonotype: A much larger clonotype is one base distant, so this may be a read error. It is likely a read error, because the conserved phenylalanine at the end of the CDR3 is missing. The rearrangement joins TRBV5-1 to TRBJ1-1; possibly TRBD1 for D (5 bases). V lost 0 bases to trimming and J lost 0 bases, with 6 bases between them. CDR1 SGHRS and CDR2 YFSETQ come from the germline V gene. The CDR3 is made up of 14 amino acids. CDR3 residues: CASSLGTLNTEAFS. For the CDR3, the DNA is TGCGCCAGCAGCTTGGGGACACTGAACACTGAAGCTTTCTCT.